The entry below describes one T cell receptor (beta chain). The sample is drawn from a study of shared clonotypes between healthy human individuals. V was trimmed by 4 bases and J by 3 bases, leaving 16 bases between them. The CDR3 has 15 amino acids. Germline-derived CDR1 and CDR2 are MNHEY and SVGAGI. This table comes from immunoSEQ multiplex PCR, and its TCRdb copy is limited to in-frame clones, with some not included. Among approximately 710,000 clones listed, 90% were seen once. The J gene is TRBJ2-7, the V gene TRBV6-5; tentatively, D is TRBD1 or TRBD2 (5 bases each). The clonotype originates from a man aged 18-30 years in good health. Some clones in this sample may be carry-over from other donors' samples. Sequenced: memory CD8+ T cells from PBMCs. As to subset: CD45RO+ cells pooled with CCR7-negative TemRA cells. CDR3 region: CASSSLGRAGYEQYF. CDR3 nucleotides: TGTGCCAGCAGTTCCCTCGGCAGGGCGGGCTACGAGCAGTACTTC.